A single sample is the source of the 16 T cell receptor beta chains below, sequenced in a study of blood T cell repertoires in COVID-19 (TCRdb year 2020). The library was built by means of the immunoSEQ multiplex PCR assay. The clones in this table, taken by TCRdb from immuneACCESS, are in-frame only. Not every clone is retained; where verified, under half of the shortfall comes from an unresolved V gene, and the cause of the rest is unknown. Recorded for this sample are fewer than 130,000 clones; 75% to 80% of them occurred a single time. The leading ten clones occupy 16% of the sample. The sample comprised peripheral blood. The receptors stem from a woman older than 75 with active or convalescent COVID-19.

The genes are TRBV9 and TRBJ2-3; 9 bases map to TRBD2. The CDR3 spans 17 residues. Germline V lookup: CDR1 SGDLS, CDR2 YYNGEE. J gave up 2 bases and V 0 bases, and 7 bases lay outside the gene matches. Written as DNA, the CDR3 is TGTGCCAGCAGCGTAGGTATAGCGGGAGACCTCACAGATACGCAGTATTTT. Its translation is CASSVGIAGDLTDTQYF.

The V and J genes are TRBV4-2 and TRBJ2-1, with 8 bases identical to TRBD2. The CDR3 is 15 residues long. J gave up 9 bases and V 4 bases, and 11 bases lay outside the gene matches. The V gene's germline CDR1 is LGHNA and CDR2 YNFKEQ. CDR3 sequence reads: CASSRRTSIVAEQFF. Written as DNA, the CDR3 is TGTGCCAGCAGCCGGAGGACTAGCATCGTGGCTGAGCAGTTCTTC.

This clone was picked up one time. This chain joins TRBV7-6 and TRBJ2-7; a weak D match, TRBD1 (6 bases). Trimming removed 2 bases at V and 4 bases at J, with 9 bases between. The V gene's germline CDR1 is SGHVS and CDR2 FNYEAQ. This CDR3 contains 13 residues. The CDR3 sequence is CASSLTRGYEQYF. DNA of the CDR3: TGTGCCAGCAGCTTAACCAGGGGTTACGAGCAGTACTTC.

The chain joins TRBV2 to TRBJ2-5, with TRBD1 matching over 8 bases. Per the germline V gene, CDR1 is SNHLY and CDR2 is FYNNEI. Trimming at V came to 4 bases and at J to 2 bases, leaving 6 bases not matched to a gene. The CDR3 totals 15 residues. The chain's CDR3 is CASSVQGGNQETQYF. The CDR3 coding sequence is TGTGCCAGCAGTGTACAGGGGGGAAATCAAGAGACCCAGTACTTC.

This chain connects TRBV11-2 to TRBJ1-1, with a tentative D call TRBD1 (5 bases). The germline V gene encodes CDR1 SGHAT and CDR2 FQNNGV. The CDR3 is made up of 13 amino acids. Deletions cut 8 bases from V and 3 bases from J, with 13 bases between. Here the CDR3 reads CASRAVGDTEAFF. The CDR3 nucleotides read TGTGCCAGCCGAGCAGTAGGGGACACTGAAGCTTTCTTT. Looking up the rest from reference TRBV11-2 and TRBJ1-1 gives the full variable domain: EAGVAQSPRYKIIEKRQSVAFWCNPISGHATLYWYQQILGQGPKLLIQFQNNGVVDDSQLPKDRFSAERLKGVDSTLKIQPAKLEDSAVYLCASRAVGDTEAFFGQGTRLTVV.

With respect to this clone: Since no conserved phenylalanine or tryptophan closes the CDR3, a read error is the likely cause. It is unclear where the CDR3 begins or ends on the DNA, so no DNA is shown, and the CDR3 is as TCRdb lists it. This chain connects TRBV21-1 to TRBJ2-3; TRBD2 is the table's D call, not checked against the DNA. TRBV21-1 is given as a pseudogene. The CDR3 region is 8 residues in length, termini included. CDR3 sequence reads: CASGGKVA.

This rearrangement joins TRBV19 to TRBJ2-7; 12 nucleotides align to TRBD1. CDR1 and CDR2 from the germline V gene are LNHDA and SQIVND (reference sequence). The V segment lost 3 bases and the J segment 4 bases; nucleotides outside the gene matches: 7. This CDR3 spans 16 amino acids. DNA for the CDR3: TGTGCCAGTAGTATTGGACCGGGACAGGGGGCTTACGAGCAGTACTTC. Its protein is CASSIGPGQGAYEQYF.

This chain links TRBV6-6 with TRBJ1-4, with a weak D call TRBD1 (6 bases). This CDR3 is built from 15 residues. Germline CDR1 is MNHNY and CDR2 is SVGAGI (reference sequence). The ends were cut back, 2 bases at V and 7 bases at J, with 14 bases in the middle. The CDR3 DNA is TGTGCCAGCAGTTACCGGTACAGGGAAGGTGAAAAACTGTTTTTT. It translates to CASSYRYREGEKLFF.

V gene TRBV7-2 combines with J gene TRBJ2-3, with 7 bases aligning to TRBD2. V was clipped by 1 base and J by 2 bases; unmatched bases: 6. This CDR3 comprises 16 residues. CDR1 and CDR2 from the germline V gene are SGHTA and FQGNSA. The CDR3 is CASSLVQGGSTDTQYF. CDR3 DNA: TGTGCCAGCAGCTTAGTTCAGGGAGGGTCCACAGATACGCAGTATTTT.

The rearrangement links TRBV19 to TRBJ2-4; D is perhaps TRBD1 (5 bases). This CDR3 has 15 amino acids. Germline CDR1 is LNHDA and CDR2 is SQIVND (reference sequence). V was clipped by 4 bases and J by 5 bases, with 15 bases between them. The chain's CDR3 is CASSKVTQAENIQYF. For the CDR3, the DNA is TGTGCCAGTAGTAAGGTGACACAGGCTGAAAACATTCAGTACTTC.

The chain carries TRBV19 and TRBJ2-2; 10 positions agree with TRBD2. The CDR3 has 15 residues. The J segment lost 3 bases and the V segment lost 4 bases, leaving 2 bases of the junction unmatched. Per the germline V gene, CDR1 is LNHDA and CDR2 is SQIVND (reference sequence). The CDR3, as DNA: TGTGCCAGTAGTAGGCTAGCGGGAGACACCGGGGAGCTGTTTTTT. Residues: CASSRLAGDTGELFF.

The chain combines TRBV6-5 with TRBJ1-5; 9 bases fit TRBD1. Trimming took 6 bases from V and 7 from J; bases not matched to a gene: 7. The germline CDR1 and CDR2 sequences are MNHEY and SVGAGI. The CDR3 runs to 14 residues. The DNA for the CDR3 is TGTGCCAGCAGGTCCCGGACAGGGGTCCAGCCCCAGCATTTT. Protein sequence: CASRSRTGVQPQHF.

V and J are TRBV20-1 and TRBJ1-2; no firm D call. V lost 2 bases to trimming and J lost 3 bases, with 4 bases between them. Per germline, CDR1 DFQATT and CDR2 SNEGSKA (reference sequence). CDR3 size: 11 residues. CDR3: CSARTDYGYTF. Written as DNA, the CDR3 is TGCAGTGCTAGAACGGACTATGGCTACACCTTC.

In its sample, this clone was seen a few times. V and J are TRBV24-1 and TRBJ1-2; D is unclear. This CDR3 contains 13 residues. The V gene's germline CDR1 is KGHDR and CDR2 SFDVKD. V lost 3 bases, J lost 2 bases, and 6 bases lay in between. CDR3 sequence: CATSDKTNYGYTF. The CDR3 DNA reads as TGTGCCACCAGTGATAAAACAAACTATGGCTACACCTTC.

This clone came up a few times. The chain links TRBV7-2 to TRBJ2-7, with D maybe TRBD1 (5 bases). The CDR3 length is 15 residues. Deletions cut 5 bases from V and 3 bases from J, with 17 bases between. Germline V CDR1 and CDR2: SGHTA, FQGNSA. The CDR3 region has the DNA TGTGCCAGCAGCCCCAACAGGCTCCGGCGCTACGAGCAGTACTTC. Amino acids: CASSPNRLRRYEQYF. The full variable domain, in which reference TRBV7-2 and TRBJ2-7 provide the parts outside the CDR3, is GAGVSQSPSNKVTEKGKDVELRCDPISGHTALYWYRQSLGQGLEFLIYFQGNSAPDKSGLPSDRFSAERTGGSVSTLTIQRTQQEDSAVYLCASSPNRLRRYEQYFGPGTRLTVT.

DNA of the CDR3: TGTGCCAGCAGCCAAGCTTCAGGAGGAGGCAACTATGGCTACACCTTC. Its protein product is CASSQASGGGNYGYTF. The chain combines TRBV4-2 with TRBJ1-2, with D hard to call. The ends were cut back, 1 base at V and 2 bases at J, with 14 bases in the middle. Looked up from germline, CDR1 is LGHNA and CDR2 is YNFKEQ. The length of the CDR3 is 16 residues.